This entry describes one TCR beta chain. The authors' processing: Estimates of nucleated cell counts were drawn from the amplification of reference gene primers. Measured with immunoSEQ multiplex PCR; TCRdb has only the in-frame clones, and not every one. D and trimming come from the DNA, and the V and J calls and clone size come from that table. The repertoire holds 450,000 to 500,000 clones, roughly 85% seen once, with 3.2% in the top ten. This entry is derived from a study of blood T cell repertoires in COVID-19. Whole-study context: Sources were T cells, B-cell-depleted T cells, or PBMCs; the material itself was cDNA or gDNA.

Between the trimmed V and J ends, which lost 1 base and 0 bases, there was a span of 10 bases. Germline V gives CDR1 LGHDT, CDR2 YNNKEL (reference sequence). The CDR3 runs to 16 residues. The specimen was peripheral blood. This TCR was sampled from a human donor in a cohort sampled during active COVID-19. This chain connects TRBV3-1 (or the pseudogene TRBV3-2) to TRBJ1-3, with a tentative D call TRBD1 (5 bases). Here the CDR3 reads CASSQVTGDSGNTIYF. The CDR3 DNA reads as TGTGCCAGCAGCCAAGTTACAGGAGACTCTGGAAACACCATATATTTT.